Shown below are 32 T cell receptor beta chains from a single sample sequenced in a study of blood T cell repertoires in COVID-19. Sequenced by immunoSEQ multiplex PCR; TCRdb stores in-frame clones only, minus some. The repertoire holds 380,000 or so clones, with 88% as singletons. The specimen sequenced was PBMCs or T cells enriched from blood (not recorded which). The origin of the receptors is a woman between 25 and 40 years old with acute COVID-19.

This chain links TRBV29-1 with TRBJ1-5; unclear D gene. Trimming took off 6 bases at V and 0 bases at J, with 9 bases between the two ends. The germline V gene has CDR1 SQVTM and CDR2 ANQGSEA. This CDR3 region has 13 residues. This chain's CDR3 is CSVRPDSNQPQHF. CDR3 coding DNA: TGCAGCGTCAGGCCCGATAGCAATCAGCCCCAGCATTTT. The whole variable domain, filled in from reference TRBV29-1 and TRBJ1-5, reads SAVISQKPSRDICQRGTSLTIQCQVDSQVTMMFWYRQQPGQSLTLIATANQGSEATYESGFVIDKFPISRPNLTFSTLTVSNMSPEDSSIYLCSVRPDSNQPQHFGDGTRLSIL.

The chain recombines TRBV6-4 with TRBJ1-1; D remains unclear. V gave up 0 bases and J gave up 7 bases, with 9 bases separating them. Germline loops: CDR1 MRHNA, CDR2 SNTAGT. The CDR3 sequence is 13 residues long. The CDR3 sequence: CASSDSGRGEAFF. CDR3 in DNA: TGTGCCAGCAGTGACTCGGGTCGGGGTGAAGCTTTCTTT.

The V call is TRBV30, the J call TRBJ2-3, with 7 bases lining up with TRBD2. Unmatched junction bases numbered 5, after V lost 1 base and J lost 1 base. Germline V gene sequence: CDR1 GTSNPN, CDR2 SVGIG (reference sequence). CDR3 length: 15 amino acids. As DNA, the CDR3 is TGTGCCTGGAGTGACCGAAGCGGGGGCACAGATACGCAGTATTTT. Translated: CAWSDRSGGTDTQYF.

The chain combines TRBV28 with TRBJ1-4, with 7 positions matching TRBD1. Germline V gives CDR1 MDHEN, CDR2 SYDVKM. V lost 4 bases, J lost 16 bases, and 12 bases stayed unmatched. The CDR3 length is 13 residues. The CDR3 spells CASSSPRGTARFF. DNA of the CDR3: TGTGCCAGCAGTTCTCCCCGCGGGACAGCTAGGTTTTTT. The full variable domain, its missing parts supplied by reference TRBV28 and TRBJ1-4, is DVKVTQSSRYLVKRTGEKVFLECVQDMDHENMFWYRQDPGLGLRLIYFSYDVKMKEKGDIPEGYSVSREKKERFSLILESASTNQTSMYLCASSSPRGTARFFGSGTQLSVL.

This sequence joins TRBV5-1 and TRBJ1-2; D perhaps matches TRBD1 (5 bases). Germline-derived CDR1 and CDR2 are SGHRS and YFSETQ. This CDR3 comprises 13 residues. Deletions cut 8 bases from V and 1 base from J, with 12 bases between. In nucleotides, the CDR3 is TGCGCCAGTTCAAACCAGGGTAACTATGGCTACACCTTC. As protein: CASSNQGNYGYTF. Full variable domain (remainder filled in from reference TRBV5-1 and TRBJ1-2): KAGVTQTPRYLIKTRGQQVTLSCSPISGHRSVSWYQQTPGQGLQFLFEYFSETQRNKGNFPGRFSGRQFSNSRSEMNVSTLELGDSALYLCASSNQGNYGYTFGSGTRLTVV.

This clone was seen only once. The chain carries TRBV18 and TRBJ2-7, with D perhaps matching TRBD1 (5 bases). V dropped 4 bases and J dropped 7 bases, with 23 bases sitting between them. Germline V gene data show CDR1 as KGHSH and CDR2 as LQKENI. There are 16 residues in the CDR3. The chain's CDR3 is CASSRPLLADTWEQYF. CDR3 nucleotides: TGTGCCAGCTCACGACCCCTGTTGGCGGACACGTGGGAGCAGTACTTC.

This clone was picked up one time. V usage is TRBV5-1 and J usage is TRBJ1-3; no firm D call. The germline V and J ends were trimmed by 2 bases and 2 bases, with 8 bases remaining between them. Germline CDR1 is SGHRS and CDR2 is YFSETQ. This CDR3 spans 14 amino acids. The CDR3 DNA sequence: TGCGCCAGCAGCTTTGGGAGTACTGGAAACACCATATATTTT. The encoded protein is CASSFGSTGNTIYF.

V gene TRBV5-1 combines with J gene TRBJ2-7; D is perhaps TRBD1 (6 bases). This CDR3 has 14 residues. CDR1 is SGHRS and CDR2 is YFSETQ in the germline V gene. V gave up 0 bases and J gave up 3 bases, with 10 bases separating them. The CDR3: CASSLVSGHYEQYF. In nucleotides, the CDR3 is TGCGCCAGCAGCTTGGTGTCGGGACACTACGAGCAGTACTTC.

This chain joins TRBV3-1 (or the pseudogene TRBV3-2) and TRBJ2-4; tentative D call: TRBD1 (5 bases). Trimming pared 4 bases from V and 15 bases from J, leaving 13 bases between. The germline V gene has CDR1 LGHDT and CDR2 YNNKEL (reference sequence). CDR3 length: 11 amino acids. The CDR3 nucleotides read TGTGCCAGCAGCCTTACAGGCTATCGGTACTTC. Protein: CASSLTGYRYF.

The chain links TRBV25-1 to TRBJ2-5; tentatively, D is TRBD2 (6 bases). CDR1 is MGHDK and CDR2 is SYGVNS in the germline V gene. Trimming took off 8 bases at V and 5 bases at J, with 18 bases between the two ends. This CDR3 is 14 amino acids long. The CDR3 bases are TGTGCCAGCCCGGCGGGGACCGGGTGGGAGACCCAGTACTTC. Amino acid sequence: CASPAGTGWETQYF.

J is TRBJ2-1 and V is TRBV6-5, with 9 bases that match TRBD1. Trimming at V came to 5 bases and at J to 5 bases, leaving 7 bases not matched to a gene. The CDR3 is made up of 15 amino acids. Germline V gene lookup returns CDR1 MNHEY and CDR2 SVGAGI. The CDR3 here is CASSSYRGHNNEQFF. CDR3 nucleotide sequence: TGTGCCAGCAGTAGTTACAGGGGGCACAACAATGAGCAGTTCTTC.

V usage is TRBV7-9 and J usage is TRBJ1-1, with a possible D match to TRBD1 (5 bases). This CDR3 spans 12 amino acids. V was shortened by 3 bases and J by 7 bases, with 9 bases between the two germline ends. Germline V gene lookup returns CDR1 SEHNR and CDR2 FQNEAQ (reference sequence). The CDR3: CASSFGGDEAFF. The CDR3 DNA reads as TGTGCCAGCAGCTTTGGAGGGGATGAAGCTTTCTTT.

The genes are TRBV27 and TRBJ1-6; D might be TRBD1 (6 bases). Trimming shortened V by 3 bases and J by 0 bases, and 9 bases separated the two germline ends. Germline loops: CDR1 MNHEY, CDR2 SMNVEV (reference sequence). This CDR3 is built from 16 residues. CDR3 residues: CASSFRGSSYNSPLHF. The CDR3 bases are TGTGCCAGCAGTTTTAGGGGGAGCTCCTATAATTCACCCCTCCACTTT.

Worth noting for this clone: Other DNA sequences in this sample translate to the same CDR3. This chain joins TRBV5-1 and TRBJ2-2; 14 positions agree with TRBD2. The CDR3 totals 14 residues. Germline loops: CDR1 SGHRS, CDR2 YFSETQ. The V and J ends lost 4 bases and 11 bases, in that order; junction bases with no gene match: 4. In nucleotides, the CDR3 is TGCGCCAGCAGCCCAGGGACTAGCGGGGGAGAGCTGTTTTTT. This translates into CASSPGTSGGELFF.

In DNA, the CDR3 is TGCGCCAGCAGCTTCGGCGGGGGGAACACTGAAGCTTTCTTT. It yields the protein CASSFGGGNTEAFF. The V call is TRBV5-1, the J call TRBJ1-1; D is perhaps TRBD1 (5 bases). V lost 2 bases to trimming and J lost 1 base, with 9 bases between them. The CDR3 loop spans 14 amino acids. Germline-derived CDR1 and CDR2 are SGHRS and YFSETQ. Drawing the rest from reference TRBV5-1 and TRBJ1-1, the complete variable domain is KAGVTQTPRYLIKTRGQQVTLSCSPISGHRSVSWYQQTPGQGLQFLFEYFSETQRNKGNFPGRFSGRQFSNSRSEMNVSTLELGDSALYLCASSFGGGNTEAFFGQGTRLTVV.

This chain uses TRBV3-1 (or the pseudogene TRBV3-2) with TRBJ1-3; D is undetermined. Germline CDR1 reads LGHDT; CDR2 reads YNNKEL (reference sequence). The V end was cut by 0 bases, the J end by 0 bases, with 6 bases between. The CDR3 covers 15 residues. The CDR3 is CASSQDWSSGNTIYF. The CDR3 nucleotides are TGTGCCAGCAGCCAAGATTGGAGCTCTGGAAACACCATATATTTT.

The rearrangement links TRBV6-4 to TRBJ1-1; 9 bases fit TRBD1. This CDR3 has 14 residues. CDR1 is MRHNA, CDR2 SNTAGT, per germline. The junction had 6 bases not matched to a gene; V was cut back by 5 bases and J by 5 bases. CDR3 protein: CASSSGTGQTEAFF. CDR3 sequence (DNA): TGTGCCAGCAGTAGCGGGACAGGGCAAACTGAAGCTTTCTTT.

The gene calls are TRBV19 and TRBJ1-2, with D possibly TRBD1 on 6 matching bases. This CDR3 comprises 15 residues. V was shortened by 3 bases and J by 8 bases, with 19 bases between the two germline ends. The germline V gene has CDR1 LNHDA and CDR2 SQIVND (reference sequence). CDR3 residues: CASSMDLRGAGGYTF. DNA for the CDR3: TGTGCCAGTAGTATGGATCTGCGGGGGGCCGGGGGCTACACCTTC.

This chain links TRBV9 with TRBJ1-2, with 12 bases identical to TRBD1. The ends lost 0 bases at V and 3 bases at J; junction bases unmatched: 12. The CDR3 totals 19 residues. Germline values: CDR1 SGDLS, CDR2 YYNGEE. The CDR3 DNA reads as TGTGCCAGCAGCGTAGCTACGGTTGGGACAGGGGGCCGAGACTATGGCTACACCTTC. It encodes CASSVATVGTGGRDYGYTF.

J is TRBJ1-4 and V is TRBV7-9, with TRBD1 identical over 9 bases. The V gene end was trimmed by 5 bases and the J gene end by 8 bases; junction bases not matched to a gene: 12. Germline assignment: CDR1 SEHNR and CDR2 FQNEAQ (reference sequence). The CDR3 sequence is 16 residues long. The CDR3 protein is CASSPLRDREVEKLFF. The CDR3 DNA reads as TGTGCCAGCAGCCCCCTTCGGGACAGGGAGGTAGAAAAACTGTTTTTT.

The gene calls are TRBV2 and TRBJ1-2; 10 nucleotides align to TRBD1. This CDR3 is 15 amino acids long. The ends lost 6 bases at V and 5 bases at J; junction bases unmatched: 9. Germline CDR1 and CDR2: SNHLY and FYNNEI. The CDR3 DNA is TGTGCCAGCAGGCAAGCCGGGACAGGGGATTATGGCTACACCTTC. Translated: CASRQAGTGDYGYTF.

The chain uses TRBV21-1 and TRBJ1-1. TRBV21-1 is shown as a pseudogene. The CDR3 runs 15 residues. The DNA for the CDR3 is TGTGCCAGCAGCGACTCCCGGGACTGGAACACTGAAGCTTTCTTT. Protein: CASSDSRDWNTEAFF.

The chain couples TRBV30 to TRBJ1-2; 7 bases fit TRBD1. V gave up 3 bases and J gave up 3 bases; unmatched junction bases: 7. The CDR3 length is 14 residues. CDR1 and CDR2 (germline): GTSNPN, SVGIG (reference sequence). CDR3 in DNA: TGTGCCTGGAGCGCAGGGGGGTGGTACTATGGCTACACCTTC. It specifies CAWSAGGWYYGYTF.

V and J are TRBV4-2 and TRBJ2-3; 10 bases agree with TRBD2. Germline trimming cut 7 bases from V and 7 bases from J; bases unmatched to any gene: 14. The CDR3 spans 16 residues. From germline, CDR1 is LGHNA and CDR2 YNFKEQ. This chain's CDR3 is CASTREPGLALHTQYF. DNA of the CDR3: TGTGCCAGCACAAGGGAACCGGGACTAGCGCTCCATACGCAGTATTTT.

The chain combines TRBV7-3 with TRBJ1-6, with 10 bases fitting TRBD1. The germline V gene has CDR1 SGHTA and CDR2 FQGTGA. This CDR3 spans 18 amino acids. V was clipped by 1 base and J by 10 bases; unmatched bases: 13. The CDR3 sequence is CASSLRRPGQGSGSPLHF. Written as DNA, the CDR3 is TGTGCCAGCAGCTTAAGGCGCCCGGGACAGGGGTCTGGGTCACCCCTCCACTTT.

This chain links TRBV27 with TRBJ1-2; perhaps TRBD1 as D (6 bases). CDR1 and CDR2 from the germline V gene are MNHEY and SMNVEV (reference sequence). This CDR3 region has 13 residues. Trimming shortened V by 5 bases and J by 8 bases, and 15 bases separated the two germline ends. This CDR3 is CASSLQGYWGYTF. In nucleotides, the CDR3 is TGTGCCAGCAGTCTACAGGGTTATTGGGGCTACACCTTC.

The chain is built from TRBV3-1 (or the pseudogene TRBV3-2) and TRBJ1-4; 8 bases are shared with TRBD1. V shed 4 bases, J shed 7 bases, and the junction held 8 bases outside the gene matches. Germline V gene lookup returns CDR1 LGHDT and CDR2 YNNKEL (reference sequence). The CDR3 sequence is 15 residues long. CDR3 sequence: CASSLRTGQGEKLFF. The CDR3 DNA follows: TGTGCCAGCAGCCTGCGGACAGGGCAGGGTGAAAAACTGTTTTTT.

The V and J genes are TRBV7-2 and TRBJ2-3; 8 positions agree with TRBD1. This CDR3 is 15 amino acids long. Per the germline V gene, CDR1 is SGHTA and CDR2 is FQGNSA. V was clipped by 5 bases and J by 1 base; unmatched bases: 5. DNA of the CDR3: TGTGCCAGCAGCCCGCCGACAGGGGGCACAGATACGCAGTATTTT. Amino acids: CASSPPTGGTDTQYF.

This clone showed up just once. V and J are TRBV5-5 and TRBJ2-2; tentatively, D is TRBD2 (5 bases). This CDR3 is 15 amino acids long. V gave up 0 bases and J gave up 3 bases, with 9 bases separating them. Germline-derived CDR1 and CDR2 are SGHKS and YYEKEE (reference sequence). For the CDR3, the DNA is TGTGCCAGCAGCTTGGGAGCTAGCTACACCGGGGAGCTGTTTTTT. Translation: CASSLGASYTGELFF.

The genes are TRBV4-1 and TRBJ1-6; 7 bases are a match to TRBD1. V shed 4 bases, J shed 6 bases, and the junction held 3 bases outside the gene matches. The length of the CDR3 is 14 residues. In germline, CDR1 is MGHRA, CDR2 YSYEKL. CDR3 bases: TGCGCCAGCAGCCCGACAGGGATTAATTCACCCCTCCACTTT. Translation: CASSPTGINSPLHF.

This clone is a singleton in its sample. The chain carries TRBV6-2 or TRBV6-3 and TRBJ2-4, with D uncertain. V gave up 2 bases and J gave up 0 bases, with 8 bases separating them. Germline V CDR1 and CDR2: MNHEY, SVGEGT. This CDR3 comprises 15 residues. The CDR3 protein is CASSYGTLAKNIQYF. The CDR3 DNA is TGTGCCAGCAGTTACGGCACCTTAGCCAAAAACATTCAGTACTTC.

This clone was counted between two and nine times. The V gene is TRBV27, the J gene TRBJ2-7, with TRBD1 identical over 7 bases. This CDR3 spans 14 amino acids. CDR1 is MNHEY, CDR2 SMNVEV, per germline (reference sequence). The ends lost 0 bases at V and 3 bases at J; junction bases unmatched: 2. The DNA of the CDR3 is TGTGCCAGCAGTTTATCGGGACAGTACTACGAGCAGTACTTC. This encodes CASSLSGQYYEQYF.